One sample yielded the 29 T cell receptor beta chains listed below, sequenced in a study of blood T cell repertoires in COVID-19. The repertoire was sequenced with immunoSEQ multiplex PCR; TCRdb's copy has only in-frame clones and lacks some. This sample yields roughly 68,000 clones, of which just under 90% are seen a single time; 6% to 8% belongs to the top ten. The source material was peripheral blood. The source is a woman of 80 years or more with active COVID-19.

V usage is TRBV7-8 and J usage is TRBJ1-2; 11 nucleotides match TRBD1. The germline CDR1 and CDR2 sequences are SGHVS and FQNEAQ. CDR3 length equals 14 residues. The junction had 2 bases not matched to a gene; V was cut back by 4 bases and J by 4 bases. DNA of the CDR3: TGTGCCAGCAGCTCTGGACAGGGGGCCTATGGCTACACCTTC. It yields the protein CASSSGQGAYGYTF.

The chain uses TRBV4-1 and TRBJ2-5, with 9 positions matching TRBD1. The V and J ends lost 1 base and 5 bases, in that order; junction bases with no gene match: 8. The CDR3 is 16 residues long. Germline V gives CDR1 MGHRA, CDR2 YSYEKL. In DNA, the CDR3 is TGCGCCAGCAGCCAAGGCCGGGACAGGGTTCGGGAGACCCAGTACTTC. Its protein product is CASSQGRDRVRETQYF.

V is TRBV4-3 and J is TRBJ1-5, with no clear D. From germline, CDR1 is LGHNA and CDR2 YSLEER. This CDR3 has 16 amino acids. With 0 bases removed from V and 4 bases from J, the gap between germline ends came to 13 bases. The CDR3 nucleotides are TGCGCCAGCAGCCAAGATTTCCGGGGAAGGAATCAGCCCCAGCATTTT. It yields the protein CASSQDFRGRNQPQHF.

J is TRBJ1-1 and V is TRBV5-1; TRBD1 might be the D (6 bases). Germline assignment: CDR1 SGHRS and CDR2 YFSETQ. This CDR3 has 14 amino acids. Trimming removed 5 bases from V and 3 bases from J, with 14 bases in between. CDR3 loop: CASSPGQLYTEAFF. The CDR3 region has the DNA TGCGCCAGCAGTCCCGGACAGTTGTACACTGAAGCTTTCTTT.

The chain has TRBV18 and TRBJ2-7; TRBD2 agrees at 9 bases. CDR3 length: 16 amino acids. J was trimmed by 0 bases and V by 2 bases; bases with no gene match: 5. From germline, CDR1 is KGHSH and CDR2 LQKENI. In DNA, the CDR3 is TGTGCCAGCTCACCAGCTAGCGGGACCCTCTCCTACGAGCAGTACTTC. Its translation: CASSPASGTLSYEQYF.

The V and J genes are TRBV6-5 and TRBJ2-7, with a possible D match to TRBD2 (5 bases). The CDR3 is 13 residues long. Trimming removed 6 bases at V and 6 bases at J, with 15 bases between. Germline loops: CDR1 MNHEY, CDR2 SVGAGI. The CDR3 DNA reads as TGTGCCAGCAGGTACGGGCGGGTCGGCGAGCAGTACTTC. Its protein product is CASRYGRVGEQYF.

This chain links TRBV5-1 with TRBJ2-3; TRBD2 matches at 8 bases. V shed 4 bases and J 5 bases; nucleotides not matched to a gene: 6. Germline CDR1 is SGHRS and CDR2 is YFSETQ. The CDR3 contains 14 residues. The CDR3 is CASSPGRELDTQYF. The CDR3 DNA sequence: TGCGCCAGCAGCCCCGGGAGGGAACTAGATACGCAGTATTTT.

The rearrangement uses TRBV6-2 or TRBV6-3 and TRBJ2-1, with 8 nucleotides matching TRBD2. Germline V gives CDR1 MNHEY, CDR2 SVGEGT. After removal of 6 bases from V and 9 bases from J, the junction contained 10 bases not matched to a gene. This CDR3 has 14 amino acids. For the CDR3, the DNA is TGTGCCAGCAGCCGGGGACTCCGGGAGGGTGAGCAGTTCTTC. It is translated as CASSRGLREGEQFF.

The chain recombines TRBV19 with TRBJ2-7; 7 nucleotides line up with TRBD1. This CDR3 is 15 amino acids long. J was trimmed by 3 bases and V by 3 bases; bases with no gene match: 8. The germline CDR1 and CDR2 sequences are LNHDA and SQIVND (reference sequence). The CDR3 loop reads CASSIKGAGFYEQYF. CDR3 coding DNA: TGTGCCAGTAGTATCAAGGGGGCCGGGTTCTACGAGCAGTACTTC.

The chain couples TRBV21-1 to TRBJ2-3; TRBD2, the D gene given by the table, was not confirmed from the DNA. TRBV21-1 is designated a pseudogene. The CDR3 is 17 residues long. CDR3 region: CASSKVTTSGSTDTQYF. CDR3 coding DNA: TGTGCCAGCAGCAAAGTTACGACTAGCGGGAGTACAGATACGCAGTATTTT.

This chain joins TRBV2 and TRBJ2-1; weak D call: TRBD1 (6 bases). The CDR3 is 12 residues long. The V and J ends lost 5 bases and 9 bases respectively, with 11 bases between them. In germline, CDR1 is SNHLY, CDR2 FYNNEI. This CDR3 is CASSPDRSEQFF. In DNA form, the CDR3 reads TGTGCCAGCAGTCCGGACAGAAGTGAGCAGTTCTTC.

The J gene is TRBJ2-3, the V gene TRBV28, with a possible D match to TRBD2 (6 bases). The CDR3 extends over 13 amino acids. Trimming pared 7 bases from V and 2 bases from J, leaving 10 bases between. CDR1 and CDR2 (germline): MDHEN, SYDVKM. CDR3 region: CASIRGLTDTQYF. In DNA, the CDR3 is TGTGCCAGCATCCGGGGACTCACAGATACGCAGTATTTT.

As concerns this clone: Other DNA sequences in this specimen translate into the identical CDR3. This chain links TRBV18 with TRBJ1-1; D is unresolved. The CDR3 covers 13 residues. The germline V and J ends were trimmed by 3 bases and 1 base, with 6 bases remaining between them. The germline CDR1 and CDR2 sequences are KGHSH and LQKENI. The CDR3 sequence: CASSPTRNTEAFF. The DNA for the CDR3 is TGTGCCAGCTCACCGACAAGGAACACTGAAGCTTTCTTT.

As for this clone: Other nucleotide sequences from this sample produce the same CDR3. The J gene is TRBJ2-7, the V gene TRBV27; TRBD2 is a possible D gene (7 bases). V was pared by 3 bases and J by 2 bases, with 11 bases between. This CDR3 comprises 14 residues. Germline V gives CDR1 MNHEY, CDR2 SMNVEV (reference sequence). The CDR3 loop reads CASSLGGRAYEQYF. CDR3 DNA sequence: TGTGCCAGCAGTTTGGGGGGGCGGGCCTACGAGCAGTACTTC.

The V call is TRBV19, the J call TRBJ2-1, with TRBD1 matching 7 bases. The CDR3 runs 16 residues. Trimming took 4 bases from V and 2 from J; bases not matched to a gene: 8. Germline V CDR1 and CDR2: LNHDA, SQIVND (reference sequence). The CDR3 spells CASSRDRSIAYNEQFF. The CDR3 nucleotides read TGTGCCAGTAGTAGGGACAGAAGCATCGCCTACAATGAGCAGTTCTTC.

The DNA for the CDR3 is TGTGCCAGCACCCATACAGGGGGGACTAATGAAAAACTGTTTTTT. This gives the protein CASTHTGGTNEKLFF. This chain joins TRBV6-5 and TRBJ1-4; 8 bases are a match to TRBD1. Unmatched junction bases numbered 6, after V lost 7 bases and J lost 2 bases. Germline V gene lookup returns CDR1 MNHEY and CDR2 SVGAGI. The CDR3 has 15 amino acids.

The chain recombines TRBV28 with TRBJ2-3; 9 bases agree with TRBD1. V lost 5 bases, J lost 3 bases, and 6 bases stayed unmatched. Germline V gene sequence: CDR1 MDHEN, CDR2 SYDVKM. The CDR3 length is 15 residues. CDR3 sequence reads: CASSPRDRATDTQYF. The CDR3 nucleotides are TGTGCCAGCAGTCCGAGGGACAGGGCTACAGATACGCAGTATTTT.

This sequence joins TRBV12-3 or TRBV12-4 and TRBJ1-4; 11 bases line up with TRBD1. The trim removed 4 bases at V and 8 bases at J, leaving 0 bases unmatched. The CDR3 loop spans 13 amino acids. The DNA of the CDR3 is TGTGCCAGCAGTTGGGACAGGGGGGAAAAACTGTTTTTT. Translating gives CASSWDRGEKLFF.

The gene calls are TRBV19 and TRBJ2-1; 9 bases map to TRBD2. CDR1 is LNHDA, CDR2 SQIVND, per germline (reference sequence). J was trimmed by 2 bases and V by 7 bases; bases with no gene match: 9. CDR3 length equals 16 residues. Here the CDR3 DNA reads TGTGCCAGTACAGTTAGCGGGAGCGGCCCCTACAATGAGCAGTTCTTC. This encodes CASTVSGSGPYNEQFF. The full variable domain, with the rest looked up from reference TRBV19 and TRBJ2-1, is DGGITQSPKYLFRKEGQNVTLSCEQNLNHDAMYWYRQDPGQGLRLIYYSQIVNDFQKGDIAEGYSVSREKKESFPLTVTSAQKNPTAFYLCASTVSGSGPYNEQFFGPGTRLTVL.

The chain uses TRBV20-1 and TRBJ2-1, with D unclear. The V gene lost 6 bases and the J gene lost 6 bases, with 9 bases spanning the gap. The CDR3 runs to 11 residues. Germline V gene lookup returns CDR1 DFQATT and CDR2 SNEGSKA (reference sequence). The CDR3: CSARQFNEQFF. The CDR3 DNA follows: TGCAGTGCAAGACAATTCAATGAGCAGTTCTTC.

J is TRBJ2-7 and V is TRBV3-1 (or the pseudogene TRBV3-2); D is perhaps TRBD1 (6 bases). This CDR3 region has 15 residues. V lost 6 bases to trimming and J lost 0 bases, with 15 bases between them. Germline assignment: CDR1 LGHDT and CDR2 YNNKEL (reference sequence). The CDR3 nucleotides are TGTGCCAGCAGTCAGGACAGAATAGCCTCCTACGAGCAGTACTTC. It codes for CASSQDRIASYEQYF.

V usage is TRBV18 and J usage is TRBJ1-2; D gene unclear. Trimming took 3 bases from V and 6 from J, leaving 23 bases between them. The CDR3 runs 17 residues. Germline V gene data show CDR1 as KGHSH and CDR2 as LQKENI. The DNA of the CDR3 is TGTGCCAGCTCACCGGCTCGTAGCGTCAGCCTGGCGGATGGCTACACCTTC. Protein: CASSPARSVSLADGYTF.

This chain joins TRBV2 and TRBJ1-3; maybe TRBD1 (5 bases). V was shortened by 5 bases and J by 13 bases, with 12 bases between the two germline ends. The CDR3 covers 11 residues. Germline V gene lookup returns CDR1 SNHLY and CDR2 FYNNEI. The CDR3 here is CASSRADKIYF. CDR3 nucleotides: TGTGCCAGCAGTCGGGCGGACAAGATATATTTT.

CDR3 sequence reads: CAISESMGLAGSYEQYF. CDR3 coding DNA: TGTGCCATCAGTGAGTCGATGGGGCTAGCGGGAAGCTACGAGCAGTACTTC. The V and J genes are TRBV10-3 and TRBJ2-7, with TRBD2 matching over 9 bases. CDR3 length: 17 amino acids. The germline V gene has CDR1 ENHRY and CDR2 SYGVKD. V lost 0 bases, J lost 3 bases, and 9 bases stayed unmatched.

V gene TRBV5-1 combines with J gene TRBJ2-5; the match to TRBD1 covers 9 bases. With 1 base clipped from V and 3 bases from J, the junction kept 1 base outside the gene matches. The CDR3 contains 14 residues. The germline V gene encodes CDR1 SGHRS and CDR2 YFSETQ. This chain's CDR3 is CASSLRTGEETQYF. The CDR3 coding sequence is TGCGCCAGCAGCTTGCGGACAGGGGAAGAGACCCAGTACTTC.

The chain recombines TRBV7-2 with TRBJ2-7; TRBD1 aligns across 8 bases. CDR1 and CDR2 (germline): SGHTA, FQGNSA. CDR3 size: 14 residues. V was clipped by 5 bases and J by 2 bases; unmatched bases: 5. CDR3 bases: TGTGCCAGCAGCACCAGGACAGGGACCTACGAGCAGTACTTC. Amino acids: CASSTRTGTYEQYF.

The chain recombines TRBV19 with TRBJ1-1; D remains unclear. Trimming took 5 bases from V and 11 from J, leaving 12 bases between them. This CDR3 region has 11 residues. The germline V gene encodes CDR1 LNHDA and CDR2 SQIVND (reference sequence). The CDR3 protein is CASSGQVWAFF. The CDR3 DNA reads as TGTGCCAGTAGTGGTCAGGTCTGGGCTTTCTTT.

This chain connects TRBV12-3 or TRBV12-4 to TRBJ1-5; D is unclear. CDR3 length equals 12 residues. Trimming took off 7 bases at V and 9 bases at J, with 13 bases between the two ends. The CDR3 spells CASNSFKMPQHF. Here the CDR3 DNA reads TGTGCCAGCAACTCTTTTAAAATGCCCCAGCATTTT.

The V gene is TRBV27, the J gene TRBJ2-5, with 10 bases identical to TRBD1. V was pared by 6 bases and J by 5 bases, with 3 bases of the junction left unmatched. From germline, CDR1 is MNHEY and CDR2 SMNVEV (reference sequence). The length of the CDR3 is 13 residues. The CDR3 DNA reads TGTGCCAGCAGATTGGACAGGGGGGAGACCCAGTACTTC. It yields the protein CASRLDRGETQYF.